Below are 17 T cell receptor beta chains sequenced from a single sample in a study of T cells in Graves' hyperthyroidism and ophthalmopathy. The TCR beta CDR3 regions underwent amplification using RNA transcripts as the source. The TCR CDR3 first-round RT-PCR relied on the HTBI primer set. TCRdb itself ran the multiplex PCR reads through MiXCR, one entry per CDR3 protein. Among about 770,000 distinct CDR3 sequences listed, approximately 18% were seen once. The sample consisted of blood. These receptors all come from a woman aged 50 to 60 with Graves' hyperthyroidism that later progressed to Graves' ophthalmopathy.

This chain links TRBV6-1 with TRBJ2-7, with unresolved D. Germline values: CDR1 MNHNS, CDR2 SASEGT. V gave up 5 bases and J gave up 4 bases, with 12 bases separating them. This CDR3 contains 13 residues. In DNA, the CDR3 is TGTGCCAGCAGTAAGGAAGTTGCTTACGAGCAGTACTTC. Translating gives CASSKEVAYEQYF.

This clonotype occurred many times. This rearrangement joins TRBV5-1 to TRBJ1-1, with TRBD1 matching over 7 bases. V gave up 0 bases and J gave up 2 bases; unmatched junction bases: 10. The CDR3 is 17 amino acids. The germline V gene has CDR1 SGHRS and CDR2 YFSETQ. In DNA, the CDR3 is TGCGCCAGCAGCTTGGCCCAAGGGGGCGTCATAAACACTGAAGCTTTCTTT. Protein sequence: CASSLAQGGVINTEAFF. Using reference TRBV5-1 and TRBJ1-1 for the parts outside the CDR3, the full variable domain is KAGVTQTPRYLIKTRGQQVTLSCSPISGHRSVSWYQQTPGQGLQFLFEYFSETQRNKGNFPGRFSGRQFSNSRSEMNVSTLELGDSALYLCASSLAQGGVINTEAFFGQGTRLTVV.

This clonotype showed up many times. This sequence joins TRBV12-3 or TRBV12-4 and TRBJ1-1, with D possibly TRBD1 on 5 matching bases. There are 11 residues in the CDR3. Trimming cost V 5 bases and J 11 bases, with 12 bases left between them. CDR3 DNA: TGTGCCAGCAGTGCCCCGGGGCTCGCTTTCTTT. Translating gives CASSAPGLAFF.

This clonotype came up many times. V is TRBV12-3 or TRBV12-4 and J is TRBJ2-3; possibly TRBD1 for D (6 bases). The CDR3 totals 19 residues. V was cut by 6 bases and J by 1 base, with 26 bases left in between. For the CDR3, the DNA is TGTGCCAGCAGCAATCTTAGCACAGGGACACCCGATCGCACAGATACGCAGTATTTT. This codes for CASSNLSTGTPDRTDTQYF.

This clonotype has ten or more counts. The chain joins TRBV12-3 or TRBV12-4 to TRBJ2-7, with 10 positions matching TRBD1. The V gene end was trimmed by 6 bases and the J gene end by 6 bases; junction bases not matched to a gene: 5. This CDR3 region has 13 residues. The CDR3 loop reads CASSRQGASEQYF. CDR3 bases: TGTGCCAGCAGCAGACAGGGGGCGTCCGAGCAGTACTTC.

Here the CDR3 reads CAWTKTDRGLSYEQYF. CDR3 coding DNA: TGTGCCTGGACCAAAACCGACAGGGGGCTTTCCTACGAGCAGTACTTC. The rearrangement links TRBV30 to TRBJ2-7, with 10 bases identical to TRBD1. The V gene end was trimmed by 4 bases and the J gene end by 1 base; junction bases not matched to a gene: 10. Germline-derived CDR1 and CDR2 are GTSNPN and SVGIG (reference sequence). This CDR3 is built from 16 residues.

V usage is TRBV6-1 and J usage is TRBJ1-2; no reliable D call. This CDR3 region has 15 residues. V was cut by 0 bases and J by 12 bases, with 20 bases left in between. Germline CDR1 reads MNHNS; CDR2 reads SASEGT. CDR3 nucleotide sequence: TGTGCCAGCAGTGAAGCGCGAAGGGCCGCGAGAGGCCACACCTTC. Its protein product is CASSEARRAARGHTF.

This clonotype was counted at least ten times. The chain joins TRBV30 to TRBJ2-3, with D unresolved. Germline assignment: CDR1 GTSNPN and CDR2 SVGIG (reference sequence). The CDR3 sequence is 15 residues long. Trimming took 5 bases from V and 2 from J, leaving 17 bases between them. Written as DNA, the CDR3 is TGTGCCTGGCACATGGACGGGTTTTACACAGATACGCAGTATTTT. It codes for CAWHMDGFYTDTQYF.

The chain links TRBV19 to TRBJ1-1, with TRBD1 as a possible D gene (5 bases). Between the trimmed V and J ends, which lost 10 bases and 6 bases, there was a span of 21 bases. Germline lookup yields CDR1 LNHDA and CDR2 SQIVND (reference sequence). The CDR3 consists of 14 residues. The CDR3 nucleotides are TGTGCCACCCAATTTGGGAGGGGTTTGGCTGAAGCTTTCTTT. Translating gives CATQFGRGLAEAFF. The whole variable domain, remainder taken from reference TRBV19 and TRBJ1-1, is DGGITQSPKYLFRKEGQNVTLSCEQNLNHDAMYWYRQDPGQGLRLIYYSQIVNDFQKGDIAEGYSVSREKKESFPLTVTSAQKNPTAFYLCATQFGRGLAEAFFGQGTRLTVV.

This clonotype was counted a few times. This CDR3 reads CASRQGTVARGEQFF. CDR3 DNA: TGTGCCAGCAGACAAGGGACCGTAGCTCGGGGTGAGCAGTTCTTC. The chain joins TRBV6-1 to TRBJ2-1, with D tentatively TRBD1 or TRBD2 (5 bases each). The ends were cut back, 6 bases at V and 9 bases at J, with 21 bases in the middle. The CDR3 spans 15 residues. Germline CDR1 MNHNS, CDR2 SASEGT.

This clonotype was counted ten times or more. The chain couples TRBV11-2 to TRBJ2-1; 10 bases are a match to TRBD2. The V gene's germline CDR1 is SGHAT and CDR2 FQNNGV. This CDR3 has 21 residues. Unmatched junction bases numbered 16, after V lost 2 bases and J lost 0 bases. CDR3 DNA sequence: TGTGCCAGCAGCTTAACCTCACGGCTAGCGGGGGCCATAAGCTCCTACAATGAGCAGTTCTTC. This translates into CASSLTSRLAGAISSYNEQFF.

This clonotype was seen at least ten times. The chain employs TRBV27 and TRBJ2-3, with 9 bases that match TRBD2. Trimming cost V 3 bases and J 4 bases; bases outside gene matches: 5. The CDR3 consists of 15 residues. CDR1 and CDR2 (germline): MNHEY, SMNVEV (reference sequence). CDR3 region: CASSFSGGTADTQYF. In DNA, the CDR3 is TGTGCCAGCAGTTTTAGCGGGGGTACTGCAGATACGCAGTATTTT.

With respect to this clonotype: At one of its ends the junction is not consistent with the germline gene, which may arise from a read error. DNA of the CDR3: TGTGCCAGGAGCTCTTACTTGGGGGTCTCATTAGATGGCTACACCTTC. Protein product: CARSSYLGVSLDGYTF. V and J are TRBV13 and TRBJ1-2; tentatively, D is TRBD1 (5 bases). The germline V gene has CDR1 PRHDT and CDR2 FYEKMQ (reference sequence). This CDR3 has 16 residues. The variable domain in full, completed from reference TRBV13 and TRBJ1-2, reads AAGVIQSPRHLIKEKRETATLKCYPIPRHDTVYWYQQGPGQDPQFLISFYEKMQSDKGSIPDRFSAQQFSDYHSELNMSSLELGDSALYFCARSSYLGVSLDGYTFGSGTRLTVV.

This clonotype was observed many times. The gene calls are TRBV6-1 and TRBJ2-7; 8 bases agree with TRBD1. Germline-derived CDR1 and CDR2 are MNHNS and SASEGT. V lost 3 bases to trimming and J lost 0 bases; unmatched junction nucleotides: 7. CDR3 length: 16 residues. The CDR3 DNA is TGTGCCAGCAGTGAGACGGGACAGGTCAGCTCCTACGAGCAGTACTTC. The encoded protein is CASSETGQVSSYEQYF.

The chain couples TRBV7-8 to TRBJ2-1, with TRBD1 identical over 7 bases. Germline-derived CDR1 and CDR2 are SGHVS and FQNEAQ. CDR3 length equals 16 residues. Trimming cost V 4 bases and J 0 bases; bases outside gene matches: 6. CDR3 sequence: CASSSGQAISYNEQFF. The DNA of the CDR3 is TGTGCCAGCAGCTCAGGACAGGCGATCTCCTACAATGAGCAGTTCTTC.

A few counts support this clonotype. No conserved phenylalanine or tryptophan ends this CDR3, so it is likely a read error. The CDR3 DNA is TGCAGTGCTAGAGATCTAGCGGGGGGGTCCAGGACCCAGTACCTC. Its protein is CSARDLAGGSRTQYL. V gene TRBV20-1 combines with J gene TRBJ2-5, with 12 bases aligning to TRBD2. This CDR3 region has 15 residues. Germline V lookup: CDR1 DFQATT, CDR2 SNEGSKA (reference sequence). V lost 0 bases to trimming and J lost 7 bases; unmatched junction nucleotides: 6.

This clonotype has just a few counts. The V call is TRBV6-5, the J call TRBJ2-2, with 7 bases aligning to TRBD1. This CDR3 region has 16 residues. Germline lookup yields CDR1 MNHEY and CDR2 SVGAGI. V lost 0 bases, J lost 0 bases, and 1 base stayed unmatched. DNA of the CDR3: TGTGCCAGCAGTTACTCGGGACAGTCGAACACCGGGGAGCTGTTTTTT. This codes for CASSYSGQSNTGELFF.